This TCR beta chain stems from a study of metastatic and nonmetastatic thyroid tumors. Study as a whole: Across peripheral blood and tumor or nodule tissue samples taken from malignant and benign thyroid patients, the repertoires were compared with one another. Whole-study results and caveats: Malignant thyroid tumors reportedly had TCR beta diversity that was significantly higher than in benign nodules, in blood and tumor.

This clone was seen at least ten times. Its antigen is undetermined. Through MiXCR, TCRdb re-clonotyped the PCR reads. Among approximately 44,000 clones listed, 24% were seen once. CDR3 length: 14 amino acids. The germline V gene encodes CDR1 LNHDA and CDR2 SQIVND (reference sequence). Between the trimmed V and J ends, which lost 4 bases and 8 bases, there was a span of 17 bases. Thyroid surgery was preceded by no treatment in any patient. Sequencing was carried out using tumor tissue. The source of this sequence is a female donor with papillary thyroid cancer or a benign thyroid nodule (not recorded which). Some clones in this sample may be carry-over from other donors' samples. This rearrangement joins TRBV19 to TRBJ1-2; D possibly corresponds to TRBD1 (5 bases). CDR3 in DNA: TGTGCCAGTAGTACGTCCGGGACGCCGCCAGGCTACACCTTC. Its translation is CASSTSGTPPGYTF.